This is a list of T cell receptor beta chains from one sample in a study of tumor-infiltrating lymphocytes in oesophageal squamous cell carcinoma. In TCRdb, the PCR reads were re-called with MiXCR into one record per CDR3 protein. Of about 7,200 distinct CDR3 sequences listed, 15% to 19% are singletons. Input material: blood. The receptors originated from a male donor with esophageal squamous cell carcinoma. CDR3s include the opening cysteine and the closing phenylalanine or tryptophan. A D gene is named only where the DNA matches it firmly. The size field is filled for only some rows; it gives once, few, many or a size class.

CDR3 length,J gene,D gene,clone size,V gene,CDR3 DNA,CDR3 protein
14,TRBJ1-2,TRBD1,many,TRBV5-4,TGTGCCAGCAGCTATCACAGGGGGCCGATTGGCTACACCTTC,CASSYHRGPIGYTF
15,TRBJ2-4,-,many,TRBV5-8,TGTGCCAGCAGCTTGGGACAGGTAGCCAAAAACATTCAGTACTTC,CASSLGQVAKNIQYF
14,TRBJ2-5,-,medium-sized,TRBV11-2,TGTGCCAGCAGCTTAGCGGGTCACCAAGAGACCCAGTACTTC,CASSLAGHQETQYF
15,TRBJ2-1,-,large,TRBV7-3,TGTGCCAGCAGCTTAGGGGGGAGCGGGCACAATGAGCAGTTCTTC,CASSLGGSGHNEQFF
16,TRBJ2-7,TRBD2,few,TRBV5-4,TGTGCCAGCAGCTCCCCGGGGGGGCAGGGCTTCTACGAGCAGTACTTC,CASSSPGGQGFYEQYF
14,TRBJ2-1,-,many,TRBV12-3/TRBV12-4,TGTGCCAGCAGTTTCGGTCAGCTTAATTCACCCCTCCACTTC,CASSFGQLNSPLHF
13,TRBJ1-1,-,medium-sized,TRBV7-3,TGTGCCAGCAGCCCGACTGGAAACACTGAAGCTTTCTTT,CASSPTGNTEAFF
14,TRBJ2-1,TRBD1,few,TRBV19,TGTGCCAGTAGCGACAGGGGAGGTGAAAATGAGCAGTTCTTC,CASSDRGGENEQFF
17,TRBJ1-2,-,many,TRBV5-4,TGTGCCAGCAGCTTGCCAGGGTTAATCCTGGGGAACTATGGCTACACCTTC,CASSLPGLILGNYGYTF
11,TRBJ2-5,-,-,TRBV14,TGTGCCAGCAGCCAAGCGGGGACCCAGTACTTC,CASSQAGTQYF
13,TRBJ2-5,-,medium-sized,TRBV5-6,TGTGCCAGCAGCTGGGACAACAAAGAGACCCAGTACTTC,CASSWDNKETQYF
14,TRBJ1-5,-,many,TRBV6-6,TGTGCCAGCAGTTACGATATGCTCGGTCAGCCCCAGCATTTT,CASSYDMLGQPQHF
15,TRBJ1-5,-,many,TRBV12-3/TRBV12-4,TGTGCCAGCAGTTTATACAGGGAGGTGAATCAGCCCCAGCATTTT,CASSLYREVNQPQHF
13,TRBJ2-5,-,few,TRBV5-1,TGCGCCAGCAGCTCCCCGGGACAAAGGGAGCAGTACTTC,CASSSPGQREQYF
12,TRBJ1-1,TRBD1,-,TRBV4-2,TGTGCCAGCAGCCAACCGACAGGGAGTGCTTTCTTT,CASSQPTGSAFF
14,TRBJ1-5,-,many,TRBV6-1,TGTGCCAGCGGCCGTCAGGGTAGCAATCAGCCCCAGCATTTT,CASGRQGSNQPQHF
16,TRBJ1-6,TRBD1,many,TRBV5-4,TGTGCCAGCAGCCTTGGGACAGCAGGGGGTAATTCACCCCTCCACTTT,CASSLGTAGGNSPLHF